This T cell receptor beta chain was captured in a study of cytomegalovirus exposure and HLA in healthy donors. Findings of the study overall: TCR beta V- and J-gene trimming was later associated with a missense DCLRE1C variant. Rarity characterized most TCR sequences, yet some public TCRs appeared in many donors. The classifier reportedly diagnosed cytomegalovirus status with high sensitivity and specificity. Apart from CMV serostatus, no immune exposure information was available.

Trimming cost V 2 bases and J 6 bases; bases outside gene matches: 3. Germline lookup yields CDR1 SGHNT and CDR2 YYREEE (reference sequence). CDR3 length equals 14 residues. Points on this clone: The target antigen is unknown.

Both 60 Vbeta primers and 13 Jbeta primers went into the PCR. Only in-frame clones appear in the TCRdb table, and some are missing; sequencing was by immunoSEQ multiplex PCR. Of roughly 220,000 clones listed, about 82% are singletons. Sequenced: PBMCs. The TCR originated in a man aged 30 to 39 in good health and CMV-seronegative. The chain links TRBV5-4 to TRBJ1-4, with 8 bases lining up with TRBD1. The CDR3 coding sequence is TGTGCCAGCAGCTTCACAGGGGGAGATGAAAAACTGTTTTTT. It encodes CASSFTGGDEKLFF.